What follows are 17 T cell receptor beta chains derived from one specimen sequenced in a study of PD-L1 blockade in urothelial cancer. The data were produced by immunoSEQ multiplex PCR, yet TCRdb's version contains in-frame clones alone and is incomplete. The data show around 40,000 clones, about a third seen once. The specimen comprised tumor tissue, sampled before atezolizumab (anti-PD-L1) treatment. The receptors stem from a man in his sixties with urothelial cancer.

The rearrangement joins TRBV5-1 to TRBJ1-3; D possibly corresponds to TRBD1 (5 bases). The V and J ends lost 4 bases and 4 bases respectively, with 15 bases between them. Germline values: CDR1 SGHRS, CDR2 YFSETQ. This CDR3 is 15 amino acids long. In nucleotides, the CDR3 is TGCGCCAGCAGCCCCCGGGGGGGGTCAGGAAACACCATATATTTT. Translation gives CASSPRGGSGNTIYF.

This clone was observed a few times. The chain couples TRBV30 to TRBJ1-2; D is perhaps TRBD1 (6 bases). This CDR3 is built from 14 residues. The V and J ends lost 2 bases and 4 bases respectively, with 14 bases between them. In germline, CDR1 is GTSNPN, CDR2 SVGIG (reference sequence). CDR3 region: CAWSPGARGYGYTF. CDR3 DNA sequence: TGTGCCTGGAGTCCAGGGGCCAGGGGCTATGGCTACACCTTC.

This clone was counted a few times. The chain joins TRBV5-1 to TRBJ1-2; tentative D call: TRBD1 (6 bases). Trimming took off 0 bases at V and 8 bases at J, with 14 bases between the two ends. The germline V gene encodes CDR1 SGHRS and CDR2 YFSETQ. The CDR3 is 14 residues long. CDR3: CASSLEAGARGYTF. As DNA, the CDR3 is TGCGCCAGCAGCTTGGAGGCAGGGGCTCGAGGCTACACCTTC.

The chain carries TRBV6-1 and TRBJ2-1, with 10 bases matching TRBD2. Trimming cost V 0 bases and J 4 bases; bases outside gene matches: 0. CDR3 length equals 15 residues. Germline V gene data show CDR1 as MNHNS and CDR2 as SASEGT. DNA for the CDR3: TGTGCCAGCAGTGAAGCAGCGGGGGGGTACAATGAGCAGTTCTTC. Translated: CASSEAAGGYNEQFF.

This clone has just one count. The chain employs TRBV5-1 and TRBJ2-2; D possibly corresponds to TRBD2 (5 bases). CDR1 is SGHRS and CDR2 is YFSETQ in the germline V gene. The CDR3 loop spans 15 amino acids. Between the trimmed V and J ends, which lost 0 bases and 2 bases, there was a span of 8 bases. CDR3 amino acids: CASSLGTHNTGELFF. The CDR3 coding sequence is TGCGCCAGCAGCTTGGGGACTCACAACACCGGGGAGCTGTTTTTT.

A few counts support this clone. V is TRBV15 and J is TRBJ1-5, with D unresolved. CDR3 length: 14 amino acids. V lost 4 bases and J 3 bases, leaving 10 bases between the germline ends. The germline gives CDR1 LNHNV, CDR2 YYDKDF (reference sequence). DNA of the CDR3: TGTGCCACCAGCATGGTGGGTCCCAATCAGCCCCAGCATTTT. This translates into CATSMVGPNQPQHF.

This chain uses TRBV29-1 with TRBJ2-3; maybe TRBD2 (7 bases). V lost 4 bases and J lost 3, with 11 bases in between. The CDR3 totals 13 residues. Germline CDR1 SQVTM, CDR2 ANQGSEA. CDR3 loop: CSVVGGLTDTQYF. For the CDR3, the DNA is TGCAGCGTTGTGGGGGGGCTGACAGATACGCAGTATTTT.

In its sample, this clone was seen a few times. The CDR3 region is CASSQEDPGGGNTIYF. The CDR3 DNA reads TGCGCCAGCAGCCAAGAAGACCCTGGGGGAGGAAACACCATATATTTT. The rearrangement uses TRBV4-1 and TRBJ1-3, with D possibly matching TRBD1 (5 bases). This CDR3 region has 16 residues. Trimming took off 0 bases at V and 4 bases at J, with 13 bases between the two ends. The germline CDR1 and CDR2 sequences are MGHRA and YSYEKL.

The chain has TRBV6-8 and TRBJ1-3; 8 bases line up with TRBD1. V shed 10 bases and J 0 bases; nucleotides not matched to a gene: 8. The CDR3 runs to 15 residues. The V gene's germline CDR1 is MNHGY and CDR2 SAAAGT. Written as DNA, the CDR3 is TGTGCCACCGGACAGGGACTTTACTCTGGAAACACCATATATTTT. Translation gives CATGQGLYSGNTIYF.

This chain joins TRBV28 and TRBJ1-5, with TRBD1 as a possible D gene (5 bases). The V end lost 6 bases, the J end lost 3 bases, and 12 bases lay between the germline ends. The CDR3 spans 14 residues. Germline lookup yields CDR1 MDHEN and CDR2 SYDVKM. This chain's CDR3 is CASRLGAVNQPQHF. CDR3 coding DNA: TGTGCCAGCAGGCTAGGGGCAGTCAATCAGCCCCAGCATTTT.

The chain recombines TRBV28 with TRBJ1-3, with 7 bases matching TRBD1. Germline trimming cut 6 bases from V and 0 bases from J; bases unmatched to any gene: 8. Germline lookup yields CDR1 MDHEN and CDR2 SYDVKM. There are 16 residues in the CDR3. DNA for the CDR3: TGTGCCAGCAGACCTACCACAGGGGACTCTGGAAACACCATATATTTT. This sequence encodes CASRPTTGDSGNTIYF.

This clone was observed a handful of times. This chain joins TRBV10-2 and TRBJ2-2; possibly TRBD1 for D (6 bases). The CDR3 is made up of 15 amino acids. Per the germline V gene, CDR1 is WSHSY and CDR2 is SAAADI. V was shortened by 6 bases and J by 0 bases, with 11 bases between the two germline ends. The CDR3 loop reads CASSRGGPNTGELFF. The CDR3, as DNA: TGCGCCAGCAGCCGAGGGGGACCGAACACCGGGGAGCTGTTTTTT.

The chain uses TRBV6-7 and TRBJ1-5, with 8 bases aligning to TRBD1. TRBV6-7 is given ORF status, its function remaining uncertain. The CDR3 loop spans 17 amino acids. With V trimmed by 5 bases and J by 0 bases, 9 bases remained unmatched. CDR3 in DNA: TGTGCCAGCAGTGGGGACAGGAAGAGGCATAGCAATCAGCCCCAGCATTTT. This translates into CASSGDRKRHSNQPQHF.

The gene calls are TRBV5-1 and TRBJ2-1; 12 bases are a match to TRBD1. The J segment lost 6 bases and the V segment lost 6 bases, leaving 7 bases of the junction unmatched. The CDR3 has 15 amino acids. From germline, CDR1 is SGHRS and CDR2 YFSETQ. CDR3 in amino acids: CASNRGQGAPNEQFF. The CDR3 DNA follows: TGCGCCAGCAATAGGGGACAGGGGGCCCCCAATGAGCAGTTCTTC.

This clone showed up many times. This chain connects TRBV11-3 to TRBJ2-1; 9 bases line up with TRBD2. The germline gives CDR1 SGHNT, CDR2 YENEEA. The CDR3 totals 16 residues. V lost 5 bases and J lost 4; bases outside the gene matches: 9. DNA of the CDR3: TGTGCCAGCAGCCAAAGGCCTAGCGGGAATTACAATGAGCAGTTCTTC. It codes for CASSQRPSGNYNEQFF.

This chain uses TRBV7-5 with TRBJ2-1; TRBD2, the table's D call, was not compared with the DNA. TRBV7-5 is a documented pseudogene. The CDR3 has 14 residues. The CDR3 nucleotides are TGTGCCAGCAGCGTCAGAGGGCGCATGAATGAGCAGTTCTTC. It specifies CASSVRGRMNEQFF.

J is TRBJ1-1 and V is TRBV25-1, with D maybe TRBD1 (5 bases). The V and J ends lost 0 bases and 5 bases respectively, with 13 bases between them. Germline V gives CDR1 MGHDK, CDR2 SYGVNS. CDR3 size: 15 residues. The DNA for the CDR3 is TGTGCCAGCAGTGAATATCGAGGGGCTGGGACTGAAGCTTTCTTT. The encoded protein is CASSEYRGAGTEAFF.